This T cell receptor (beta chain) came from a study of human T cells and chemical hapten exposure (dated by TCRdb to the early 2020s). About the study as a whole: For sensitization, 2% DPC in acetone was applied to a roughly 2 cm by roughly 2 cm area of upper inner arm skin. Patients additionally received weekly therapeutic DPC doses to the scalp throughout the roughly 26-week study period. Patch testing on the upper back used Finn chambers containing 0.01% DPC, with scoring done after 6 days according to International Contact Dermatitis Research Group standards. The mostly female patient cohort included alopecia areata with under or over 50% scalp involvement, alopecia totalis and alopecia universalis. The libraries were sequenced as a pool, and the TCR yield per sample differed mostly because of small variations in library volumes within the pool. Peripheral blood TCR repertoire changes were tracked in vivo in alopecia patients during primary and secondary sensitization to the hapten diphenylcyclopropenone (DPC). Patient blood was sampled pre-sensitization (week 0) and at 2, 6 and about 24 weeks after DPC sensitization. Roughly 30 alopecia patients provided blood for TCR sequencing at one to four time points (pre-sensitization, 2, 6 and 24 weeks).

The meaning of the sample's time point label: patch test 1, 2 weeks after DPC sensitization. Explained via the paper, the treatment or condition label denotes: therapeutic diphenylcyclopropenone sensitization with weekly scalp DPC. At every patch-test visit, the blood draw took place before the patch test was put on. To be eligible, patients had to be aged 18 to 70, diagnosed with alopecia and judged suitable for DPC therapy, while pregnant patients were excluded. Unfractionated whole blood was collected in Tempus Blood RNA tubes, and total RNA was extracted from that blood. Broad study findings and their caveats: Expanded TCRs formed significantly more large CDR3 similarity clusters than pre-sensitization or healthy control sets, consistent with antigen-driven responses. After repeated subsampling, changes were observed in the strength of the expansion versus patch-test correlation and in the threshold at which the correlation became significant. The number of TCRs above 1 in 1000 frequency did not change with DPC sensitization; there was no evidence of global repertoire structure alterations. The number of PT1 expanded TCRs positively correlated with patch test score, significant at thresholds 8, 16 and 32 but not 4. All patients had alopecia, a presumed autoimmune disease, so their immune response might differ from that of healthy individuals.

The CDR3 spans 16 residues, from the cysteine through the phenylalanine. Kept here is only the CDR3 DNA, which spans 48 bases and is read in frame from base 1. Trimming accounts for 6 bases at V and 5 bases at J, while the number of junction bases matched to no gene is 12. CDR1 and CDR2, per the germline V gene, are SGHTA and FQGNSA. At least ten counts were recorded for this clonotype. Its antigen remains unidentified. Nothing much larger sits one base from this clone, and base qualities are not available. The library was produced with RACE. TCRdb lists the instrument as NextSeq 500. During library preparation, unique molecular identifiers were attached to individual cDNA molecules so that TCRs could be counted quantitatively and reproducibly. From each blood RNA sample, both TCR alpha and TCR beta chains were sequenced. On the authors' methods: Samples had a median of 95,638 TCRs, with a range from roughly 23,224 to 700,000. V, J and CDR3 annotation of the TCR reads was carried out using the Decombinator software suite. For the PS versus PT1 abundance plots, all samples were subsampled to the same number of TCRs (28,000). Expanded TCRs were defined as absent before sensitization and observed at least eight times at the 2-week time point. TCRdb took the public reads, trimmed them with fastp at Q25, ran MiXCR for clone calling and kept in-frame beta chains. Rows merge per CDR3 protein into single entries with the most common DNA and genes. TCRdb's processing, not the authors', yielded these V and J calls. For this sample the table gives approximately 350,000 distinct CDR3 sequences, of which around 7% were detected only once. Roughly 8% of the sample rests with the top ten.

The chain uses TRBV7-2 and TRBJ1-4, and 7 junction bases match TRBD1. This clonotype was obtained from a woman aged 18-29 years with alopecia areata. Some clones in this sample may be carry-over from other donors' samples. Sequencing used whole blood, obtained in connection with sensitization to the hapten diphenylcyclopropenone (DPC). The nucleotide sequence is TGTGCCAGCAGTCCGAGGGGAGGGGGCCCAAATGAAAAACTGTTTTTT. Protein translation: CASSPRGGGPNEKLFF.